This TCR beta chain was obtained from a study of CD8 T cells in Susac syndrome. Notes on the study in general: The TCR sequencing and HLA analysis in the study involved a relatively small number of individuals, as the study acknowledged.

After extraction with the RNeasy kit, roughly 0.5 to 1 ug of the RNA was reverse transcribed using random hexamers. Coverage of TCR beta CDR3 amplification by immunoSEQ multiplex PCR extended to 54 Vbeta and 13 Jbeta. MiXCR, run by TCRdb on the immunoSEQ multiplex PCR reads, gives a single entry per CDR3 protein. The sample consists of about 150,000 distinct CDR3 sequences, 95% of them appearing once. Germline V CDR1 and CDR2: DFQATT, SNEGSKA (reference sequence). This CDR3 spans 16 amino acids. The V and J ends lost 2 bases and 0 bases respectively, with 14 bases between them. CD8+ and CD4+ T cells taken from blood had their TCR beta sequenced. As for this clonotype: Its antigen is undetermined.

The chain couples TRBV20-1 to TRBJ1-5, with D perhaps TRBD1 (5 bases). The sample was CD8+ T cells from PBMCs. The receptor was derived from a human donor with multiple sclerosis. The CDR3 region is CSARPSTVISNQPQHF. The CDR3 bases are TGCAGTGCTAGACCATCGACAGTGATTAGCAATCAGCCCCAGCATTTT.